The 15 T cell receptor beta chains reported below all come from one sample, sequenced in a study of CXCR3-negative and CXCR3-positive naive CD8 T cells. Via 5' RACE with UMI labels, TRB cDNA libraries were prepared. TCRdb reprocessed the 5' RACE reads and reports one entry per CDR3 protein, with no DNA. Here the sample table reports about 53,000 distinct CDR3 sequences. Sequencing used naive CXCR3- CD8+ T cells from blood. Sample subset: CD45RO-CCR7+CD27+CD95- naive CD8+ T cells lacking CXCR3 (TNR3-). The receptors come from a human donor in good health. Some clones in this sample may be carry-over from other donors' samples.

This sequence joins TRBV4-3 and TRBJ1-1; TCRdb's D call, TRBD1, is unchecked because there is no DNA. CDR3 length: 17 amino acids. Germline V gives CDR1 LGHNA, CDR2 YSLEER. The CDR3 is CASSQVTLWTGEPEAFF.

The gene calls are TRBV14 and TRBJ2-7. This CDR3 is 15 amino acids long. The germline V gene has CDR1 SGHDN and CDR2 FVKESK. CDR3 region: CASSQESHPNYEQYF.

V is TRBV11-3 and J is TRBJ1-1; the TCRdb D gene call, TRBD1, has no DNA to confirm it. The CDR3 runs to 14 residues. The V gene's germline CDR1 is SGHNT and CDR2 YENEEA. The CDR3 protein is CASSPGHMNTEAFF.

The chain uses TRBV5-1 and TRBJ2-3; TCRdb gives TRBD2 as the D gene, but with no DNA this cannot be confirmed. This CDR3 is 16 amino acids long. Germline V gives CDR1 SGHRS, CDR2 YFSETQ. CDR3 residues: CASSRTSGGITDTQYF.

The genes are TRBV11-2 and TRBJ2-1; TCRdb selects TRBD2, and the lack of DNA leaves this call unchecked. Looked up from germline, CDR1 is SGHAT and CDR2 is FQNNGV. This CDR3 is built from 16 residues. CDR3 residues: CASSLPPPDSYNEQFF. Full variable domain (missing parts from reference TRBV11-2 and TRBJ2-1): EAGVAQSPRYKIIEKRQSVAFWCNPISGHATLYWYQQILGQGPKLLIQFQNNGVVDDSQLPKDRFSAERLKGVDSTLKIQPAKLEDSAVYLCASSLPPPDSYNEQFFGPGTRLTVL.

The V call is TRBV11-3, the J call TRBJ2-3; TCRdb calls TRBD2, which cannot be checked without DNA. The CDR3 sequence is 19 residues long. Germline V CDR1 and CDR2: SGHNT, YENEEA. The CDR3: CASSLYPGLAGGRADTQYF.

The chain has TRBV29-1 and TRBJ2-1; TCRdb outputs TRBD1, but without DNA this stays unchecked. This CDR3 has 14 amino acids. Germline V gene sequence: CDR1 SQVTM, CDR2 ANQGSEA. CDR3 region: CSVAGLLGGNEQFF.

V usage is TRBV7-6 and J usage is TRBJ2-1; checking the TCRdb D call of TRBD1 is not possible without DNA. The CDR3 is 15 amino acids. The germline gives CDR1 SGHVS, CDR2 FNYEAQ. CDR3 region: CASSLESVGLDEQFF.

V and J are TRBV29-1 and TRBJ2-3; TCRdb's D call, TRBD1, is unchecked because there is no DNA. This CDR3 region has 15 residues. In germline, CDR1 is SQVTM, CDR2 ANQGSEA. This CDR3 is CSVELGQEATDTQYF.

This chain links TRBV7-3 with TRBJ2-1; TCRdb indicates TRBD2, and absent DNA this call remains unverified. The CDR3 length is 16 residues. Germline assignment: CDR1 SGHTA and CDR2 FQGTGA. The CDR3 reads CASSLIGSGGYNEQFF.

The rearrangement joins TRBV5-8 to TRBJ2-3; the D call from TCRdb, TRBD1, cannot be confirmed without DNA. This CDR3 has 14 residues. The V gene's germline CDR1 is SGHTS and CDR2 YDEGEE. CDR3 residues: CASSTGENTDTQYF.

The J gene is TRBJ2-7, the V gene TRBV7-9; TCRdb's D gene call, TRBD1, goes unchecked for lack of DNA. Germline V gives CDR1 SEHNR, CDR2 FQNEAQ (reference sequence). The CDR3 is 15 residues long. The CDR3 here is CASSLVLGGSYEQYF.

The V and J genes are TRBV5-5 and TRBJ2-3; absent DNA, TCRdb's TRBD2 call cannot be checked. The CDR3 spans 17 residues. Germline V lookup: CDR1 SGHKS, CDR2 YYEKEE (reference sequence). The CDR3 spells CASSGPHEWDYTDTQYF. The full variable domain, with the rest looked up from reference TRBV5-5 and TRBJ2-3, is DAGVTQSPTHLIKTRGQQVTLRCSPISGHKSVSWYQQVLGQGPQFIFQYYEKEERGRGNFPDRFSARQFPNYSSELNVNALLLGDSALYLCASSGPHEWDYTDTQYFGPGTRLTVL.

V and J are TRBV29-1 and TRBJ2-3; no DNA is available, so the TRBD2 call from TCRdb remains unchecked. The CDR3 is made up of 14 amino acids. CDR1 is SQVTM and CDR2 is ANQGSEA in the germline V gene. CDR3 protein: CSVDGLAGSDTQYF.

CDR3 sequence: CASSESPGAHLEQYF. This chain connects TRBV10-2 to TRBJ2-7; TCRdb's D gene call, TRBD1, goes unchecked for lack of DNA. This CDR3 spans 15 amino acids. CDR1 WSHSY and CDR2 SAAADI come from the germline V gene.